The TCR beta chain under discussion was sequenced for a study of shared clonotypes between healthy human individuals (dated by TCRdb to 2018 to 2020). Notes on the research overall: A few men and a couple of women, aged 18 to 49 years, made up the cohort. For each donor, CD4 naive and CD4 memory were each run on three plates, CD8 naive on two plates, and CD8 memory on one plate. To estimate repertoire size and how much clonotype sharing occurs between individuals, the study deeply sequenced the blood TCR repertoires of about five healthy adults. Libraries were prepared and TCR repertoires were sequenced by different laboratories using diverse techniques, in order to increase sequencing depth and limit assay-specific biases. Each donor's leukapheresis produced roughly between roughly 0.85 and 9.5 billion PBMCs.

Study-wide conclusions, independent of this receptor: Larger estimated clonotype richness was generally found for naive subsets than for memory subsets. Pairwise subsampling led to the expectation that sequencing depth would affect the degree of clonotype sharing among donors. Compared with non-shared clonotypes, clonotypes shared by all four sorted-subset donors had higher generation probabilities. Sampling was restricted to blood, and TCR repertoires in tissue are likely to differ from TCR repertoires in blood. The genetic and exposure-history diversity represented was limited by the small number of donors. Across a handful of donors, approximately 5% of naive CD4, roughly 3.5% of naive CD8, about 2% of memory CD4, and over 0.35% of memory CD8 clonotypes were shared. Rarefaction of sorted-subset datasets indicated incomplete sequencing despite the large sequencing depth.

CD8 naive samples consisted of CD45RO-negative cells that were positively selected for CCR7, yielding a CD45RA+CCR7+ population without TemRA cells. Healthy HIV-negative adults with no recently reported acute infections or vaccinations were included as donors. All donors were Caucasian adults living in Nashville, Tennessee, USA. Blood was obtained by leukapheresis, after which PBMCs were separated by Ficoll-Histopaque density gradient centrifugation and cryopreserved in liquid nitrogen vapor phase. Purity and quantity of every magnetically sorted T cell population were checked by analytical flow cytometry. Genomic DNA was isolated from each sorted fraction and quantified by UV absorbance on a Nanodrop 2000c. Turning to this clone: Its binding antigen is unknown. No quality values exist for individual bases; no much larger clone is one base distant. Other DNA sequences in this specimen translate into the identical CDR3.

The cysteine opens and the phenylalanine closes a CDR3 of 12 amino acids. Only the CDR3 region is kept as DNA, spanning 36 bases read in frame from base 1. The germline V gene (reference sequence) yields SEHNR for CDR1 and FQNEAQ for CDR2. Between the V and J ends, shortened by 1 base and 6 bases respectively, the junction contains 7 bases. TCR CDR3 regions were amplified from genomic DNA by multiplex PCR using the deep immunoSEQ assay. Genomic DNA extracted from each cell subset was distributed evenly over all wells of several immunoSEQ 96-well plates, and each plate served as one replicate. For sorted subsets, each replicate PCR was loaded with 150 to 250 ng genomic DNA, equivalent to 32,000 or so T cell genomes. Purified libraries were quantified with a Qubit 3.0 fluorometer, sized on a Bioanalyzer 2100, and re-quantified with the KAPA Library Quantification kit. Every immunoSEQ 96-well plate was sequenced on a dedicated single-read 150-cycle Illumina NextSeq 550 flow cell. On the study's bioinformatics: The immunoSEQ output contained only junctional sequences without quality scores, so filtering could not match that applied to full-length reads. To assign V/J genes and CDR3, sequences were annotated using PyIR, a Python wrapper for IgBLAST v1.9, with IMGT germline references. Reads were removed for weak V/J assignments (E-value above 1e-6), missing CDR3, stop codons, out-of-frame junctions, or ambiguous translated residues. V3J clonotypes were defined by identical inferred V gene, J gene, and CDR3 amino acid sequence. The percentage overlap between two repertoires was calculated by dividing the number of shared unique clonotypes by the size of the smaller repertoire. RTK rarefaction, the Chao1 estimator, and Recon v2.1 estimates of unobserved clonotypes were used to assess repertoire richness. OLGA was used to compute generation probabilities for all TCRbeta clonotypes that the gDNA method yielded from a handful of donors. In TCRdb, the immuneACCESS table is reduced to in-frame sequences with V and J assigned. These tables do not hold every clone; where another copy was compared, an unresolved V gene accounts for under half, and the others remain unexplained. V, J and clone size are those of that table, while D and trimming were read from the DNA. This sample has around 2,000,000 clones in its table, and over 85% of those were observed once. The biggest ten clones account for approximately 1.2% of the sample.

What was sequenced was naive CD8+ T cells sorted from blood. The cell subset or site label, read with the paper, signifies: CD45RA+CCR7+. The TCR originated in a man between 18 and 35 years old in good health. The chain is made from TRBV7-9 and TRBJ2-7, and TRBD1 may be the D gene, going by 5 matching bases. The nucleotides are TGTGCCAGCAGCTTAGGTAGGGGCGAGCAGTACTTC. Translated, this is CASSLGRGEQYF.